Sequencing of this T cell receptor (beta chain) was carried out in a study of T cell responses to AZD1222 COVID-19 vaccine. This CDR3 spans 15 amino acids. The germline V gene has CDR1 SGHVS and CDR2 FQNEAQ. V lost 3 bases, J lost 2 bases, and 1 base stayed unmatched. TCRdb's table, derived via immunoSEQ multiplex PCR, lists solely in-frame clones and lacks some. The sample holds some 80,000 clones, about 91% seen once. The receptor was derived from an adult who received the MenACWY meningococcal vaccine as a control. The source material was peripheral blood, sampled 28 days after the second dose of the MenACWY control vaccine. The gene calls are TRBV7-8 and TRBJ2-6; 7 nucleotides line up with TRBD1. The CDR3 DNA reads TGTGCCAGCAGCTTTGACAGGGCTGGGGCCAACGTCCTGACTTTC. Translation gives CASSFDRAGANVLTF.